The clone carrying this TCR beta chain was found a few times. This sample was taken from a study of cytotoxic CD8 clonotypes in ibrutinib-treated CLL. With 1 base removed from V and 9 bases from J, the gap between germline ends came to 19 bases. In germline, CDR1 is MGHRA, CDR2 YSYEKL. The length of the CDR3 is 15 residues. TCRdb's copy holds only in-frame clones and misses some; the assay was immunoSEQ multiplex PCR. The profile shows 50,000 or so clones, approximately 87% of them singletons. The chain employs TRBV4-1 and TRBJ2-7, with a possible D match to TRBD2 (5 bases). This sample comprised PBMCs, obtained after 24 months of ibrutinib treatment. The source of this sequence is a human donor with chronic lymphocytic leukemia. DNA for the CDR3: TGCGCCAGCAGCCAAGGAACCGGGCCGCACCGGGGGCAGTACTTC. Its translation is CASSQGTGPHRGQYF.